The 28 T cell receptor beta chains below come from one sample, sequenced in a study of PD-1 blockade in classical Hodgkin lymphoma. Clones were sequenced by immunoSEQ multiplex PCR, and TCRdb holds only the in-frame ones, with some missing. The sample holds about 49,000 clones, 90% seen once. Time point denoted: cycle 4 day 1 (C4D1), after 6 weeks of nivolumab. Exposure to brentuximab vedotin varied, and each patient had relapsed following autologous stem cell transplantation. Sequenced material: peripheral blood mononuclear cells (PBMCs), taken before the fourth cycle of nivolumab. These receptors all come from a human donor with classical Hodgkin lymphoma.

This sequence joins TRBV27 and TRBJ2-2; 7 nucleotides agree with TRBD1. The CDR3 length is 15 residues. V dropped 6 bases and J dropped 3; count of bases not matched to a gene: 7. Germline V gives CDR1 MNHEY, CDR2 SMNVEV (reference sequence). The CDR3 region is CASSTTGFYTGELFF. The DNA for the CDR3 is TGTGCCAGCAGCACGACAGGGTTTTACACCGGGGAGCTGTTTTTT.

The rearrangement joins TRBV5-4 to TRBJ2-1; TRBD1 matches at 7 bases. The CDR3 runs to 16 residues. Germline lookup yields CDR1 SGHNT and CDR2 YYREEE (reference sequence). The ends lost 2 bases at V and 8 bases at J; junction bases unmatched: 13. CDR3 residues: CASSFGDLHRGYEQFF. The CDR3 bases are TGTGCCAGCAGCTTCGGCGACCTCCACAGGGGCTATGAGCAGTTCTTC. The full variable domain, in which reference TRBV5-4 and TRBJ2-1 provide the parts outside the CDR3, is ETGVTQSPTHLIKTRGQQVTLRCSSQSGHNTVSWYQQALGQGPQFIFQYYREEENGRGNFPPRFSGLQFPNYSSELNVNALELDDSALYLCASSFGDLHRGYEQFFGPGTRLTVL.

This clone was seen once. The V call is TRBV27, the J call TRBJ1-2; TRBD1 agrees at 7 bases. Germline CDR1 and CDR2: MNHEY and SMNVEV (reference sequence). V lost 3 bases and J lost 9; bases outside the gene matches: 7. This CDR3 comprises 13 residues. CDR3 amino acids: CASSFRAGGSYTF. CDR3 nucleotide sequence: TGTGCCAGCAGTTTTCGCGCAGGGGGTAGCTACACCTTC.

The CDR3 nucleotides read TGTGCCAGCAGCTTGGGGGTGGGGACTGGAAACACCATATATTTT. It is translated as CASSLGVGTGNTIYF. The rearrangement uses TRBV5-4 and TRBJ1-3; no clear D. The germline V gene encodes CDR1 SGHNT and CDR2 YYREEE (reference sequence). The CDR3 consists of 15 residues. With 0 bases removed from V and 2 bases from J, the gap between germline ends came to 9 bases.

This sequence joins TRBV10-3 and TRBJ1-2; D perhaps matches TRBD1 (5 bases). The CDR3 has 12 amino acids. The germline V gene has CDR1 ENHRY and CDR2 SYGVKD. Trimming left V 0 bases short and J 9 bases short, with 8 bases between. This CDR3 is CAISESEGSYTF. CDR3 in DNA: TGTGCCATCAGTGAGTCGGAGGGGAGCTACACCTTC.

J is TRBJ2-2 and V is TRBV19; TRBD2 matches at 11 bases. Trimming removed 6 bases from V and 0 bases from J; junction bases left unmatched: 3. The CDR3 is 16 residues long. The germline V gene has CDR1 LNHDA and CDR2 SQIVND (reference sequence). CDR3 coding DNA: TGTGCCAGTAGGGGTAGCGGGAGGGCGAACACCGGGGAGCTGTTTTTT. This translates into CASRGSGRANTGELFF.

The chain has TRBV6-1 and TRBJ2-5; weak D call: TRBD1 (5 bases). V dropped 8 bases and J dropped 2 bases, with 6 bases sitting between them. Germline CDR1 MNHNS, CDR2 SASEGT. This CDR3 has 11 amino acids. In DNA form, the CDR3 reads TGTGCCAGCGACAGACAAGAGACCCAGTACTTC. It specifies CASDRQETQYF.

CDR3 in DNA: TGTGCCAGCAGTCGAACCAGGGGGACTGAAGCTTTCTTT. It translates to CASSRTRGTEAFF. The V and J genes are TRBV6-5 and TRBJ1-1, with 7 bases lining up with TRBD1. The CDR3 runs to 13 residues. Germline lookup yields CDR1 MNHEY and CDR2 SVGAGI. Trimming cost V 5 bases and J 5 bases; bases outside gene matches: 5.

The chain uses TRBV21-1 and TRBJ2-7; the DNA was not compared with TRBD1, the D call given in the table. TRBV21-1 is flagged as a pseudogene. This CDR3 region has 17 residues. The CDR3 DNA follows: TGTGCCAGCAGCAGGCCACGAAAACGGGACAGGTCCTACGAGCAGTACTTC. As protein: CASSRPRKRDRSYEQYF.

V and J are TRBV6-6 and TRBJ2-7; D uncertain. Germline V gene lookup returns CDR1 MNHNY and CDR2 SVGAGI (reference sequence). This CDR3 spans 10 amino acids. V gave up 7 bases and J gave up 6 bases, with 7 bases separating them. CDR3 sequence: CASMGGEQYF. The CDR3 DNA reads TGTGCCAGCATGGGCGGCGAGCAGTACTTC.

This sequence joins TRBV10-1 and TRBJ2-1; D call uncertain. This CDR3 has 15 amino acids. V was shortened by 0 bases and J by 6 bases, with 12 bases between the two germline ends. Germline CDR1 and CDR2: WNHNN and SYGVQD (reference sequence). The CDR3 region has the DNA TGCGCCAGCAGTGAGTCTGTCCTCCCGGGCAATGAGCAGTTCTTC. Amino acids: CASSESVLPGNEQFF.

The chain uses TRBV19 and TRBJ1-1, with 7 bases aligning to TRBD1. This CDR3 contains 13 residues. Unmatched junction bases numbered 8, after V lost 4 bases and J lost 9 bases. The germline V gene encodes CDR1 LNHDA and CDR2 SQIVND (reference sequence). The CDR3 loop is CASSNRDSKKAFF. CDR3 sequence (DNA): TGTGCCAGTAGTAACCGGGACAGCAAAAAAGCTTTCTTT. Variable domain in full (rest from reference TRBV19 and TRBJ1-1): DGGITQSPKYLFRKEGQNVTLSCEQNLNHDAMYWYRQDPGQGLRLIYYSQIVNDFQKGDIAEGYSVSREKKESFPLTVTSAQKNPTAFYLCASSNRDSKKAFFGQGTRLTVV.

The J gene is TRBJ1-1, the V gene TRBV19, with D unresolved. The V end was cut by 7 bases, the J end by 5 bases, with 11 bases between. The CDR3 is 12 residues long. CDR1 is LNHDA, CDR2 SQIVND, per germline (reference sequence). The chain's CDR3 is CASIKGRTEAFF. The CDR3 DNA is TGTGCCAGTATTAAAGGGCGGACTGAAGCTTTCTTT.

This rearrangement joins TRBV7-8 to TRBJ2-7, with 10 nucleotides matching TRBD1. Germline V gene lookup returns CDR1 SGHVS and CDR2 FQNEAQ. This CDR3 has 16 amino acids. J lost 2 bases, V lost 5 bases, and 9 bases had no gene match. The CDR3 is CASSVTPGTGAYEQYF. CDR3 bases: TGTGCCAGCAGCGTTACTCCCGGGACAGGGGCCTACGAGCAGTACTTC. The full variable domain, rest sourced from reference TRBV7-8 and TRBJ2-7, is GAGVSQSPRYKVAKRGQDVALRCDPISGHVSLFWYQQALGQGPEFLTYFQNEAQLDKSGLPSDRFFAERPEGSVSTLKIQRTQQEDSAVYLCASSVTPGTGAYEQYFGPGTRLTVT.

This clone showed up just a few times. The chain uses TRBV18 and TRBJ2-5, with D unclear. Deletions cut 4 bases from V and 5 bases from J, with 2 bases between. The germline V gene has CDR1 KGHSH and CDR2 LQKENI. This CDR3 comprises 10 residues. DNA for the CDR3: TGTGCCAGCTCACTGGAGACCCAGTACTTC. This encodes CASSLETQYF.

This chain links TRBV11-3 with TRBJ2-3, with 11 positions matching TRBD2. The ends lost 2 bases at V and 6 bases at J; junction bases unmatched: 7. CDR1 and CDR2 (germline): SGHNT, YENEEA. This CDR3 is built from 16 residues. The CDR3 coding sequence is TGTGCCAGCAGCTTACTGCCTAGCGGGAGGTACGATACGCAGTATTTT. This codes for CASSLLPSGRYDTQYF.

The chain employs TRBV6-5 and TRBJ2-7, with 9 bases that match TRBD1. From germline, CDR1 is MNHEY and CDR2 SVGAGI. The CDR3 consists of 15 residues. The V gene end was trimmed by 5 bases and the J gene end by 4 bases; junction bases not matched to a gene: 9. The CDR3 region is CASSHTGQGFYEQYF. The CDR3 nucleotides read TGTGCCAGCAGTCACACGGGACAGGGTTTTTACGAGCAGTACTTC.

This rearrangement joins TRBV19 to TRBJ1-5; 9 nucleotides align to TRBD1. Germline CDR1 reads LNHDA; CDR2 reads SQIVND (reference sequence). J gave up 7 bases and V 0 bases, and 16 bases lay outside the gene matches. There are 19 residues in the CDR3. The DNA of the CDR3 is TGTGCCAGTAGTATAGATCTCATGGCAAACAGGGGGCGCTTCCAGCCCCAGCATTTT. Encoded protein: CASSIDLMANRGRFQPQHF.

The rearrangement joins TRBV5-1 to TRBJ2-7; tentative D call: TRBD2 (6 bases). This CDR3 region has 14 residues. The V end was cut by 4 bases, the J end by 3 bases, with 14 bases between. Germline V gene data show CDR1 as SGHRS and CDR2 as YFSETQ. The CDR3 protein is CASSVSGSGYEQYF. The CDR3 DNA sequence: TGCGCCAGCAGCGTTAGCGGTTCGGGCTACGAGCAGTACTTC.

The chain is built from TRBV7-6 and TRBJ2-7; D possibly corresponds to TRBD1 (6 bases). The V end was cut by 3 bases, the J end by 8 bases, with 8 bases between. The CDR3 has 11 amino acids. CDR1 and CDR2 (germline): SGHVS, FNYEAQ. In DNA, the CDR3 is TGTGCCAGCAGCTTGCAGGGGAAGCAGTACTTC. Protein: CASSLQGKQYF. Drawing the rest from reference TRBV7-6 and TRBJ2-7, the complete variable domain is GAGVSQSPRYKVTKRGQDVALRCDPISGHVSLYWYRQALGQGPEFLTYFNYEAQQDKSGLPNDRFSAERPEGSISTLTIQRTEQRDSAMYRCASSLQGKQYFGPGTRLTVT.

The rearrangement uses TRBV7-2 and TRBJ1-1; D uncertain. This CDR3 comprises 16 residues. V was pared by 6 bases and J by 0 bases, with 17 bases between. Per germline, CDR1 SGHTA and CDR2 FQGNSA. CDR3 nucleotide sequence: TGTGCCAGCAGGCCCCTTTCTGAGTGGATGAACACTGAAGCTTTCTTT. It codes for CASRPLSEWMNTEAFF.

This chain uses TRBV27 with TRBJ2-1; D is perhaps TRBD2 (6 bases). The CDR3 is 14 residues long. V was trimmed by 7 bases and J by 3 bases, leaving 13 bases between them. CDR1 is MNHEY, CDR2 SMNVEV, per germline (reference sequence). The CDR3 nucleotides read TGTGCCAGCACCCGACTAGACGTCTACAATGAGCAGTTCTTC. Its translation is CASTRLDVYNEQFF.

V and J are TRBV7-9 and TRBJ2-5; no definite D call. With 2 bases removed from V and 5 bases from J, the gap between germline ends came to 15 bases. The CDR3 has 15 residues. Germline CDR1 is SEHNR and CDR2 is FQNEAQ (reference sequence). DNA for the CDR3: TGTGCCAGCAGCTTATATCCCACCCCTTACGAGACCCAGTACTTC. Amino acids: CASSLYPTPYETQYF.

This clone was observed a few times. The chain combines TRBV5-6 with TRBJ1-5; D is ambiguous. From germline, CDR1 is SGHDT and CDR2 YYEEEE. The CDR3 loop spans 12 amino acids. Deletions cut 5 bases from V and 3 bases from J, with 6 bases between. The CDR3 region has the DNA TGTGCCAGCAGTTTCTTCAATCAGCCCCAGCATTTT. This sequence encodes CASSFFNQPQHF.

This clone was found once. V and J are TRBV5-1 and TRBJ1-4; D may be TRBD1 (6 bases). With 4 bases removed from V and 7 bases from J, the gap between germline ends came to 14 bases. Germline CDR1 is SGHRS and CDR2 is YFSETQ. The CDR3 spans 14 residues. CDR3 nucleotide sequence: TGCGCCAGCAGCCTCCCAGGGGTGGGTGAAAAACTGTTTTTT. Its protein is CASSLPGVGEKLFF.

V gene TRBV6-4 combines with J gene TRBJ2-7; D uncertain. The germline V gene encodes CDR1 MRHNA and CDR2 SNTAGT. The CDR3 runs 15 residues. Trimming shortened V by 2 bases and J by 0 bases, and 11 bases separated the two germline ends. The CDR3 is CASSDRAISSYEQYF. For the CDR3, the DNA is TGTGCCAGCAGTGACAGGGCAATTAGCTCCTACGAGCAGTACTTC.

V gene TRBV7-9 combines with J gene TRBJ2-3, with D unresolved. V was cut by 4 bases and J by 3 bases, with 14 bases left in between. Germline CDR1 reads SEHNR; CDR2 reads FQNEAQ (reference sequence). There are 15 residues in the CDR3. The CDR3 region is CASSSTAGWTDTQYF. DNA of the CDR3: TGTGCCAGCAGCTCCACCGCTGGCTGGACAGATACGCAGTATTTT. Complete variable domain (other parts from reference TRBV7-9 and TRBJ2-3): DTGVSQNPRHKITKRGQNVTFRCDPISEHNRLYWYRQTLGQGPEFLTYFQNEAQLEKSRLLSDRFSAERPKGSFSTLEIQRTEQGDSAMYLCASSSTAGWTDTQYFGPGTRLTVL.

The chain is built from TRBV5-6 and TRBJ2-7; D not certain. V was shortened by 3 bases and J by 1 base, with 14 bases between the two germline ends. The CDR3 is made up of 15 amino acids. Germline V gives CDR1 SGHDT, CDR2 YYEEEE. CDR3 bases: TGTGCCAGCAGCTCCGGACCCGGACGGTCCTACGAGCAGTACTTC. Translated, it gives CASSSGPGRSYEQYF.